This T cell receptor beta chain appears in the sequencing data of a study of T cell responses to AZD1222 COVID-19 vaccine. Germline-derived CDR1 and CDR2 are MDHEN and SYDVKM. CDR3 length: 14 amino acids. Germline trimming cut 1 base from V and 4 bases from J; bases unmatched to any gene: 2. Produced via immunoSEQ multiplex PCR; TCRdb's table is partial and in-frame only. The table lists about 180,000 clones, around 94% of them singletons. V gene TRBV28 combines with J gene TRBJ1-2; 8 bases are a match to TRBD1. Source: peripheral blood, taken 28 days after the second AZD1222 dose. This clonotype was sampled from an adult who received the AZD1222 COVID-19 vaccine. For the CDR3, the DNA is TGTGCCAGCAGTTTATCGGGACAGGCCTATGGCTACACCTTC. Its translation: CASSLSGQAYGYTF.